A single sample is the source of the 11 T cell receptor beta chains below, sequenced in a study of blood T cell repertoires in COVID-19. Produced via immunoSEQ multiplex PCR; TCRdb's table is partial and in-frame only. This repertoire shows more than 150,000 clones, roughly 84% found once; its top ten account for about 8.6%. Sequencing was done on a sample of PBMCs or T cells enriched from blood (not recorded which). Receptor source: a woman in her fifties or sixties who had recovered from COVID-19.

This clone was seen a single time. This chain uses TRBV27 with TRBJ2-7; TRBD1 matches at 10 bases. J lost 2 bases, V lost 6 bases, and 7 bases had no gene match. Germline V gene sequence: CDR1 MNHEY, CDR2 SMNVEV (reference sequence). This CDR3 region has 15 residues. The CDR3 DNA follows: TGTGCCAGCAGGCCCCGACAGGGGGCCCCCTACGAGCAGTACTTC. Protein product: CASRPRQGAPYEQYF.

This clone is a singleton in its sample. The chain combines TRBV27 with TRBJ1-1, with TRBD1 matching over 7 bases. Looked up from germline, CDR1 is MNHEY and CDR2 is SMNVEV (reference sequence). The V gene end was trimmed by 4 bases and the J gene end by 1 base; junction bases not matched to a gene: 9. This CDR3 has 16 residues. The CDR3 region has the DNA TGTGCCAGCAGTTCCTCGACAGGGAGGACGAACACTGAAGCTTTCTTT. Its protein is CASSSSTGRTNTEAFF.

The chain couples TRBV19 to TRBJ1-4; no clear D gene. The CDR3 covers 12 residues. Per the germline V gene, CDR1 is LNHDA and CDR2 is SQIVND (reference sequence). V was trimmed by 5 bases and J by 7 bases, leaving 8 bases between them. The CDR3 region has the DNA TGTGCCAGTAGTTATGAGGGTGAAAAACTGTTTTTT. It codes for CASSYEGEKLFF.

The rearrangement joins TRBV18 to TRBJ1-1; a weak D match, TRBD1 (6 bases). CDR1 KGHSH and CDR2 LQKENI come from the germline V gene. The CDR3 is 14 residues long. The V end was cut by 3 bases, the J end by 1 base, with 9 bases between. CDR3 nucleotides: TGTGCCAGCTCACCGGCACAGGGGAACACTGAAGCTTTCTTT. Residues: CASSPAQGNTEAFF.

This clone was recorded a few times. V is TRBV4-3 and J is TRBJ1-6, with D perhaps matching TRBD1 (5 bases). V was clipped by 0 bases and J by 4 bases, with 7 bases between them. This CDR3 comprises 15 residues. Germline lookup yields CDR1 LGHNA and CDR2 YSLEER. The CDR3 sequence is CASSQDDRYNSPLHF. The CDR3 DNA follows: TGCGCCAGCAGCCAAGATGACAGATATAATTCACCCCTCCACTTT.

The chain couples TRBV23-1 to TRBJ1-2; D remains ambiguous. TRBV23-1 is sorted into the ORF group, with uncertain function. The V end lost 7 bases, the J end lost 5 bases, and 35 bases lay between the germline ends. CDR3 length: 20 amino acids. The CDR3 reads CASTPGRLGKVPMAFYGYTF. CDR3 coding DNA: TGCGCCAGCACCCCCGGGAGGTTGGGGAAGGTTCCCATGGCCTTTTATGGCTACACCTTC.

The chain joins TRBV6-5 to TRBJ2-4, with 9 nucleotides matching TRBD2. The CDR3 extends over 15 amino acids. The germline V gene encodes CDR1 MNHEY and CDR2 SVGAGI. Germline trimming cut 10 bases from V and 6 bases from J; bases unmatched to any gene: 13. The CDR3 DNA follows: TGTGCCATCGAAATGCGGGGGGGCCGGGGAAACATTCAGTACTTC. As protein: CAIEMRGGRGNIQYF.

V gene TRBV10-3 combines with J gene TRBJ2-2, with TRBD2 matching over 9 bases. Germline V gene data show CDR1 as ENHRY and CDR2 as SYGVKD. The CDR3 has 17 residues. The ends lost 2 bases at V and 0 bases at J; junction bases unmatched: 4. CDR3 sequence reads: CAISENGGGANTGELFF. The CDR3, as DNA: TGTGCCATCAGTGAGAACGGCGGGGGGGCGAACACCGGGGAGCTGTTTTTT.

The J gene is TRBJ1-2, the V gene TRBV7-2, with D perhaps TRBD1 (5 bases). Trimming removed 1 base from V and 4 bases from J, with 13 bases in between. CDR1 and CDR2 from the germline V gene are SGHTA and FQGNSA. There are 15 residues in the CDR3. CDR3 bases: TGTGCCAGCAGCTTAGATCCGGCAGGGTCCTATGGCTACACCTTC. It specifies CASSLDPAGSYGYTF.

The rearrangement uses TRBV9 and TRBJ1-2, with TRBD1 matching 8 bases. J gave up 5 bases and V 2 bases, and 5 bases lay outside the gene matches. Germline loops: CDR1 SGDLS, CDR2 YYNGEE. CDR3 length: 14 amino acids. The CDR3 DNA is TGTGCCAGCAGCGTGGCAGGGGGCGCATATGGCTACACCTTC. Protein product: CASSVAGGAYGYTF.

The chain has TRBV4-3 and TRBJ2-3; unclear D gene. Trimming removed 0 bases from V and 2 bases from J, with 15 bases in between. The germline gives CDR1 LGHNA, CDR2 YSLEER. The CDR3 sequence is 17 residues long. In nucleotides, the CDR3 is TGCGCCAGCAGCCAAGAAGGCGGTAGCCGCATCACAGATACGCAGTATTTT. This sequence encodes CASSQEGGSRITDTQYF.